This entry lists 5 T cell receptor beta chains sequenced from one sample in a study of blood T cell repertoires in COVID-19. The method was immunoSEQ multiplex PCR; TCRdb's version includes in-frame clones alone and lacks a portion of them. The sample consists of about 94,000 clones, roughly 84% of them appearing once. Sample: peripheral blood. Source of these receptors: a man aged 60 to 69 with acute or convalescent COVID-19.

CDR3 sequence reads: CASTSGQPLNEKLFF. DNA of the CDR3: TGTGCCAGCACCTCGGGACAACCTTTAAATGAAAAACTGTTTTTT. The chain carries TRBV28 and TRBJ1-4, with TRBD1 as a possible D gene (6 bases). In germline, CDR1 is MDHEN, CDR2 SYDVKM. The CDR3 consists of 15 residues. V shed 7 bases and J shed 5 bases, with 17 bases lying between them. The whole variable domain, filled in from reference TRBV28 and TRBJ1-4, reads DVKVTQSSRYLVKRTGEKVFLECVQDMDHENMFWYRQDPGLGLRLIYFSYDVKMKEKGDIPEGYSVSREKKERFSLILESASTNQTSMYLCASTSGQPLNEKLFFGSGTQLSVL.

A remark on this clone: This CDR3 is also generated by other DNA sequences in the sample. The chain employs TRBV5-1 and TRBJ2-1; 8 bases are a match to TRBD1. Germline V gives CDR1 SGHRS, CDR2 YFSETQ. This CDR3 comprises 13 residues. The trim removed 5 bases at V and 5 bases at J, leaving 3 bases unmatched. The DNA of the CDR3 is TGCGCCAGCAGGCCGACAGGGGACAATGAGCAGTTCTTC. Its translation is CASRPTGDNEQFF. Using reference TRBV5-1 and TRBJ2-1 for the parts outside the CDR3, the full variable domain is KAGVTQTPRYLIKTRGQQVTLSCSPISGHRSVSWYQQTPGQGLQFLFEYFSETQRNKGNFPGRFSGRQFSNSRSEMNVSTLELGDSALYLCASRPTGDNEQFFGPGTRLTVL.

This clone was seen a single time. This rearrangement joins TRBV30 to TRBJ1-2; TRBD1 aligns across 8 bases. The CDR3 sequence is 14 residues long. J lost 2 bases, V lost 3 bases, and 5 bases had no gene match. CDR1 GTSNPN and CDR2 SVGIG come from the germline V gene (reference sequence). The CDR3: CAWSRQGTNYGYTF. The CDR3 DNA follows: TGTGCCTGGAGCCGACAGGGGACCAACTATGGCTACACCTTC.

CDR3 in DNA: TGTGCCAGCAGCTCACAACACGGGGAGCTGTTTTTT. This gives the protein CASSSQHGELFF. J is TRBJ2-2 and V is TRBV7-2; no clear D gene. CDR3 length: 12 amino acids. V was trimmed by 4 bases and J by 7 bases, leaving 7 bases between them. Germline V gene data show CDR1 as SGHTA and CDR2 as FQGNSA.

This chain links TRBV6-4 with TRBJ2-2; a weak D match, TRBD1 (5 bases). Germline V gene sequence: CDR1 MRHNA, CDR2 SNTAGT. This CDR3 is built from 13 residues. V was shortened by 4 bases and J by 7 bases, with 10 bases between the two germline ends. CDR3 bases: TGTGCCAGCAGTGTCGAGGACAACGGGGAGCTGTTTTTT. The encoded protein is CASSVEDNGELFF.